These T cell receptor beta chains were read from a single sample in a study of T cell responses to AZD1222 COVID-19 vaccine. Assay: immunoSEQ multiplex PCR; the TCRdb copy retains only in-frame clones and omits some. Among roughly 130,000 clones, around 84% were seen once, and the ten largest hold approximately 12%. This material consisted of peripheral blood, taken on day 0 of AZD1222 vaccination. All receptors derive from an adult in good health. CDR3s include the opening cysteine and the closing phenylalanine or tryptophan. D genes are given only for firm matches. Size tells how often a clone was seen (once, few, many) or the class of an expanded clone, and some rows leave it out.

j_call d_call v_call clone_size cdr3_nt cdr3_aa
TRBJ1-1 . TRBV5-1 . TGCGCCAGCAGCCTGGATGGGGGAAGCGCTGAAGCTTTCTTT CASSLDGGSAEAFF
TRBJ1-1 . TRBV10-2 few TGCGCCAGCCAGAACTATAAGAACACTGAAGCTTTCTTT CASQNYKNTEAFF
TRBJ2-7 . TRBV11-1 . TGTGCCAGCAGCCCTAGCCGGGCGTCCTACGAGCAGTACTTC CASSPSRASYEQYF
TRBJ1-5 . TRBV2 . TGTGCCAGCAGTGAACAGGGGACTAGCCAGCCCCAGCATTTT CASSEQGTSQPQHF
TRBJ2-5 . TRBV9 once TGTGCCAGCAGCCAGGATTTGGGACAAGAGACCCAGTACTTC CASSQDLGQETQYF
TRBJ1-4 . TRBV5-1 . TGCGCCAGCAGCTTGGGACGGACGGCTCCGGGGGGTGAAAAACTGTTTTTT CASSLGRTAPGGEKLFF
TRBJ1-5 . TRBV3-1/TRBV3-2 . TGTGCCAGCAGCCCAACCCTATCCAGGGTAGGGGGTATTCAGCCCCAGCATTTT CASSPTLSRVGGIQPQHF
TRBJ2-2 TRBD1 TRBV18 . TGTGCCAGCTCACTGACAGGGGGAGCCGGGGAGCTGTTTTTT CASSLTGGAGELFF
TRBJ2-3 TRBD2 TRBV7-2 . TGTGCCAGCAGCTCACCTAGCGGGAGGGATACGCAGTATTTT CASSSPSGRDTQYF
TRBJ2-3 TRBD2 TRBV5-4 . TGTGCCAGCAGGAACATACTAGCGACTAGCACAGATACGCAGTATTTT CASRNILATSTDTQYF
TRBJ2-1 TRBD2 TRBV20-1 . TGCGCAATAGCGGGAGATGAGCAGTTCTTC CAIAGDEQFF